These T cell receptor beta chains were read from a single sample in a study of shared T cell receptors in the human thymus. Generated by immunoSEQ multiplex PCR, the TCRdb table keeps only in-frame clones and is missing some. This table holds about 730,000 clones, approximately 83% found once. Another study also made use of these data, one on human thymus T cells.

Sample: thymocytes. These receptors were collected from a girl under three years old with a congenital heart defect. CDR3s include the opening cysteine and the closing phenylalanine or tryptophan. Fields, in order: D gene, J gene, V gene, CDR3 protein, CDR3 DNA. The D gene is left open where the match is weak.

d_gene: TRBD1; j_gene: TRBJ1-4; v_gene: TRBV4-1; CDR3aa: CASSQASGTGGEKLFF; CDR3nt: TGCGCCAGCAGCCAAGCAAGTGGGACAGGGGGGGAAAAACTGTTTTTT
d_gene: TRBD1; j_gene: TRBJ2-3; v_gene: TRBV19; CDR3aa: CASSLDRGFTDTQYF; CDR3nt: TGTGCCAGTAGTTTGGACAGGGGGTTCACAGATACGCAGTATTTT
d_gene: TRBD1; j_gene: TRBJ2-2; v_gene: TRBV4-1; CDR3aa: CASGWGGTGYMTGELFF; CDR3nt: TGCGCCAGCGGATGGGGGGGGACAGGGTATATGACCGGGGAGCTGTTTTTT
d_gene: .; j_gene: TRBJ2-5; v_gene: TRBV28; CDR3aa: CASRGIGQGGQETQYF; CDR3nt: TGTGCCAGCAGGGGTATCGGACAGGGAGGGCAAGAGACCCAGTACTTC
d_gene: .; j_gene: TRBJ2-3; v_gene: TRBV5-8; CDR3aa: CASSLLTDTQYF; CDR3nt: TGTGCCAGCAGCTTGTTAACAGATACGCAGTATTTT
d_gene: .; j_gene: TRBJ1-6; v_gene: TRBV15; CDR3aa: CATSRFGGTYNSPLHF; CDR3nt: TGTGCCACCAGCAGATTCGGGGGGACCTATAATTCACCCCTCCACTTT
d_gene: .; j_gene: TRBJ2-3; v_gene: TRBV11-2; CDR3aa: CASRLGSPDTQYF; CDR3nt: TGTGCCAGCCGTCTGGGCAGTCCAGATACGCAGTATTTT
d_gene: .; j_gene: TRBJ2-5; v_gene: TRBV7-8; CDR3aa: CASSLVWGGAGETQYF; CDR3nt: TGTGCCAGCAGCTTAGTATGGGGGGGCGCCGGGGAGACCCAGTACTTC
d_gene: .; j_gene: TRBJ1-6; v_gene: TRBV6-7; CDR3aa: CASSSRNNSPLHF; CDR3nt: TGTGCCAGCAGTTCCAGAAATAATTCACCCCTCCACTTT
d_gene: .; j_gene: TRBJ2-3; v_gene: TRBV21-1; CDR3aa: CASSPKGMGTDTQYF; CDR3nt: TGTGCCAGCAGCCCAAAGGGGATGGGGACAGATACGCAGTATTTT
d_gene: .; j_gene: TRBJ2-7; v_gene: TRBV4-1; CDR3aa: CASSQVKYGAYEQYF; CDR3nt: TGCGCCAGCAGCCAAGTTAAGTACGGGGCCTACGAGCAGTACTTC
d_gene: .; j_gene: TRBJ2-1; v_gene: TRBV27; CDR3aa: CASSFGPRQTYNEQFF; CDR3nt: TGTGCCAGCAGTTTTGGGCCCAGACAGACCTACAATGAGCAGTTCTTC
d_gene: .; j_gene: TRBJ1-1; v_gene: TRBV4-1; CDR3aa: CASSQGPGDGTEAFF; CDR3nt: TGCGCCAGCAGCCAAGGTCCCGGGGATGGCACTGAAGCTTTCTTT
d_gene: .; j_gene: TRBJ1-3; v_gene: TRBV19; CDR3aa: CASSIAPTGLGGNTIYF; CDR3nt: TGTGCCAGTAGTATAGCTCCCACAGGGTTGGGTGGAAACACCATATATTTT
d_gene: .; j_gene: TRBJ2-3; v_gene: TRBV7-6; CDR3aa: CASSLEGGARDTQYF; CDR3nt: TGTGCCAGCAGCTTAGAGGGGGGGGCCAGAGATACGCAGTATTTT
d_gene: .; j_gene: TRBJ1-1; v_gene: TRBV6-5; CDR3aa: CASSYAKKRNTEAFF; CDR3nt: TGTGCCAGCAGTTATGCCAAGAAGCGTAACACTGAAGCTTTCTTT
d_gene: TRBD1; j_gene: TRBJ1-4; v_gene: TRBV6-1; CDR3aa: CASRDRVGNEKLFF; CDR3nt: TGTGCCAGCAGGGACAGGGTGGGAAATGAAAAACTGTTTTTT
d_gene: .; j_gene: TRBJ1-2; v_gene: TRBV29-1; CDR3aa: CSVDEAPGLLNYGYTF; CDR3nt: TGCAGCGTTGATGAGGCCCCGGGACTTCTTAACTATGGCTACACCTTC
d_gene: TRBD1; j_gene: TRBJ1-1; v_gene: TRBV5-1; CDR3aa: CASSLGSGGLWTEAFF; CDR3nt: TGCGCCAGCAGCTTGGGGTCAGGGGGCTTGTGGACTGAAGCTTTCTTT
d_gene: TRBD2; j_gene: TRBJ2-7; v_gene: TRBV27; CDR3aa: CASSTLYKGLAGRSYEQYF; CDR3nt: TGTGCCAGCAGTACCCTTTATAAAGGACTAGCGGGGAGATCCTACGAGCAGTACTTC
d_gene: .; j_gene: TRBJ2-5; v_gene: TRBV4-3; CDR3aa: CASSQEWQGGQETQYF; CDR3nt: TGCGCCAGCAGCCAAGAGTGGCAGGGAGGCCAAGAGACCCAGTACTTC
d_gene: .; j_gene: TRBJ2-1; v_gene: TRBV7-8; CDR3aa: CASSLALPEVSNNEQFF; CDR3nt: TGTGCCAGCAGCTTAGCCCTGCCAGAGGTTTCCAACAATGAGCAGTTCTTC
d_gene: TRBD1; j_gene: TRBJ1-2; v_gene: TRBV25-1; CDR3aa: CASSDRTGGIDYGYTF; CDR3nt: TGTGCCAGCAGTGATAGGACAGGGGGCATCGACTATGGCTACACCTTC
d_gene: TRBD1; j_gene: TRBJ1-6; v_gene: TRBV2; CDR3aa: CASSEKGTGLGNSPLHF; CDR3nt: TGTGCCAGCAGTGAAAAGGGGACAGGGTTGGGAAATTCACCCCTCCACTTT
d_gene: .; j_gene: TRBJ1-1; v_gene: TRBV14; CDR3aa: CASSQEQGWSNAEAFF; CDR3nt: TGTGCCAGCAGCCAAGAACAGGGTTGGTCGAACGCTGAAGCTTTCTTT
d_gene: .; j_gene: TRBJ1-5; v_gene: TRBV2; CDR3aa: CASSSRDIRERGPQHF; CDR3nt: TGTGCCAGCAGTTCCCGGGACATAAGGGAGAGGGGGCCCCAGCATTTT
d_gene: .; j_gene: TRBJ2-7; v_gene: TRBV2; CDR3aa: CASSAPYEQYF; CDR3nt: TGTGCCAGCAGTGCTCCCTACGAGCAGTACTTC